These 9 T cell receptor beta chains came from one sample sequenced in a study of T cells in Graves' hyperthyroidism and ophthalmopathy. TCR beta CDR3 sequences were amplified from RNA transcripts. Researchers ran a first-round RT-PCR on the TCR CDR3 using the HTBI primer set. TCRdb used MiXCR to reprocess the multiplex PCR reads, holding one entry per CDR3 protein. The sample holds roughly 530,000 distinct CDR3 sequences, approximately 17% seen once. The sequencing input was blood. The receptors were gathered from a woman between 18 and 30 years old with Graves' ophthalmopathy.

This clonotype has ten or more counts. The chain recombines TRBV6-2 or TRBV6-3 with TRBJ1-1; D is unresolved. This CDR3 has 13 residues. Germline V gene data show CDR1 as MNHEY and CDR2 as SVGEGT. V lost 6 bases and J lost 4, with 12 bases in between. The CDR3 region has the DNA TGTGCCAGCAGACGTCCTGATTTCACTGAAGCTTTCTTT. Translated, it gives CASRRPDFTEAFF.

Ten or more counts support this clonotype. The chain links TRBV7-2 to TRBJ2-1, with 8 bases that match TRBD2. Trimming cost V 5 bases and J 7 bases; bases outside gene matches: 7. Germline CDR1 SGHTA, CDR2 FQGNSA. The CDR3 spans 14 residues. CDR3 loop: CASSQSGSWNEQFF. In DNA form, the CDR3 reads TGTGCCAGCAGCCAAAGCGGGAGTTGGAATGAGCAGTTCTTC.

This chain connects TRBV7-6 to TRBJ2-1, with TRBD1 as a possible D gene (5 bases). The CDR3 runs 18 residues. The V end was cut by 0 bases, the J end by 4 bases, with 19 bases between. Germline V gives CDR1 SGHVS, CDR2 FNYEAQ. The CDR3 sequence: CASSLALWRGQGYNEQFF. CDR3 DNA sequence: TGTGCCAGCAGCTTAGCGCTGTGGAGAGGTCAGGGTTACAATGAGCAGTTCTTC.

This clonotype was picked up many times. A read error may be the cause here, since a much bigger clone is one base away. The chain employs TRBV7-9 and TRBJ2-3, with unresolved D. The CDR3 spans 12 residues. Trimming shortened V by 0 bases and J by 4 bases, and 2 bases separated the two germline ends. Germline V gives CDR1 SEHNR, CDR2 FQNEAQ (reference sequence). DNA for the CDR3: TGTGCCAGCAGCTTAGCCCCAGATACGCAGTATTTT. Translating gives CASSLAPDTQYF. Combining the CDR3 with reference TRBV7-9 and TRBJ2-3 gives the whole variable domain DTGVSQNPRHKITKRGQNVTFRCDPISEHNRLYWYRQTLGQGPEFLTYFQNEAQLEKSRLLSDRFSAERPKGSFSTLEIQRTEQGDSAMYLCASSLAPDTQYFGPGTRLTVL.

Of note for this clonotype: The junction departs from the called germline gene at one end, perhaps through a read error. The J gene is TRBJ2-5, the V gene TRBV4-2; weak D call: TRBD2 (5 bases). The length of the CDR3 is 14 residues. CDR1 is LGHNA and CDR2 is YNFKEQ in the germline V gene. The CDR3 DNA reads TGTGCCAGCAGCCAAGGTCCGGGGAAAGAGACCCAGCACTTC. Translated, it gives CASSQGPGKETQHF.

This clonotype was seen ten or more times. The CDR3 here is CASSFGLAGEDAMDNEQFF. CDR3 nucleotide sequence: TGTGCCAGCAGTTTCGGACTAGCGGGGGAGGACGCCATGGACAATGAGCAGTTCTTC. The chain combines TRBV28 with TRBJ2-1, with 13 bases matching TRBD2. Trimming removed 3 bases from V and 5 bases from J; junction bases left unmatched: 13. This CDR3 is built from 19 residues. Germline assignment: CDR1 MDHEN and CDR2 SYDVKM.

This clonotype was counted at least ten times. This chain connects TRBV28 to TRBJ2-1; D could derive from TRBD1 or TRBD2 (5 bases each). The CDR3 runs 14 residues. Germline loops: CDR1 MDHEN, CDR2 SYDVKM. V lost 6 bases and J lost 6, with 15 bases in between. The CDR3 DNA reads as TGTGCCAGCAGGGGGACCCTACCCAGCAATGAGCAGTTCTTC. It specifies CASRGTLPSNEQFF. Combining the CDR3 with reference TRBV28 and TRBJ2-1 gives the whole variable domain DVKVTQSSRYLVKRTGEKVFLECVQDMDHENMFWYRQDPGLGLRLIYFSYDVKMKEKGDIPEGYSVSREKKERFSLILESASTNQTSMYLCASRGTLPSNEQFFGPGTRLTVL.

This clonotype came up a few times. V gene TRBV4-3 combines with J gene TRBJ1-3; D is perhaps TRBD1 (6 bases). The CDR3 is made up of 15 amino acids. Trimming took 0 bases from V and 2 from J, leaving 8 bases between them. Germline CDR1 is LGHNA and CDR2 is YSLEER. DNA for the CDR3: TGCGCCAGCAGCCAAGACGGGACAACTGGAAACACCATATATTTT. Protein: CASSQDGTTGNTIYF.

Ten or more counts support this clonotype. The V gene is TRBV7-8, the J gene TRBJ2-5, with D maybe TRBD1 (6 bases). Germline-derived CDR1 and CDR2 are SGHVS and FQNEAQ. Between the trimmed V and J ends, which lost 1 base and 5 bases, there was a span of 11 bases. The CDR3 contains 14 residues. In DNA, the CDR3 is TGTGCCAGCAGCTTAGAGGGGGTCGCGGAGACCCAGTACTTC. Translation: CASSLEGVAETQYF.